These 10 T cell receptor beta chains were sequenced from one sample in a study of shared clonotypes between healthy human individuals. The table came from immunoSEQ multiplex PCR; TCRdb's copy has only in-frame clones and leaves some out. Of some 2,000,000 clones detected, approximately 96% appear once; the ten largest clones hold about 0.13%. The sample comprised naive CD4+ T cells sorted from blood. This sample's subset: CD45RA+ positively selected. The receptors come from a man aged 18 to 29 in good health.

Comment on this clone: This specimen includes other DNA sequences encoding the same CDR3. The chain couples TRBV18 to TRBJ2-5; D ambiguous. The CDR3 has 14 amino acids. Germline V lookup: CDR1 KGHSH, CDR2 LQKENI. V was shortened by 3 bases and J by 2 bases, with 10 bases between the two germline ends. Here the CDR3 reads CASSPTSGQETQYF. CDR3 nucleotide sequence: TGTGCCAGCTCACCGACCTCTGGACAAGAGACCCAGTACTTC.

This chain uses TRBV6-5 with TRBJ2-2, with a possible D match to TRBD1 (6 bases). CDR3 length equals 15 residues. Trimming cost V 5 bases and J 6 bases, with 16 bases left between them. Looked up from germline, CDR1 is MNHEY and CDR2 is SVGAGI. This CDR3 reads CASSRKQGTAGELFF. The CDR3 DNA sequence: TGTGCCAGCAGTCGTAAACAGGGCACCGCCGGGGAGCTGTTTTTT.

The chain uses TRBV4-1 and TRBJ2-7, with D tentatively TRBD2 (7 bases). V was cut by 3 bases and J by 5 bases, with 26 bases left in between. Germline CDR1 MGHRA, CDR2 YSYEKL. The CDR3 totals 18 residues. CDR3 in DNA: TGCGCCAGCAGCCATTCCGGACAGCGGGACCAGGGGTTCCACGAGCAGTACTTC. Translation: CASSHSGQRDQGFHEQYF.

As to this clone: The same CDR3 also results from other DNA sequences found in this sample. The chain recombines TRBV7-9 with TRBJ2-5; possibly TRBD2 for D (6 bases). This CDR3 has 13 residues. Germline assignment: CDR1 SEHNR and CDR2 FQNEAQ (reference sequence). V lost 5 bases and J 5 bases, leaving 12 bases between the germline ends. CDR3 nucleotide sequence: TGTGCCAGCAGCCTAAGCGGGTCCGAGACCCAGTACTTC. Translated, it gives CASSLSGSETQYF.

The J gene is TRBJ1-5, the V gene TRBV2; tentative D call: TRBD1 (6 bases). V lost 3 bases and J 1 base, leaving 10 bases between the germline ends. Germline values: CDR1 SNHLY, CDR2 FYNNEI. This CDR3 is built from 15 residues. This chain's CDR3 is CASSDQGLSNQPQHF. CDR3 sequence (DNA): TGTGCCAGCAGTGATCAGGGGTTAAGCAATCAGCCCCAGCATTTT.

The V call is TRBV7-2, the J call TRBJ1-2; D ambiguous. V was trimmed by 5 bases and J by 4 bases, leaving 11 bases between them. The CDR3 totals 13 residues. Germline V CDR1 and CDR2: SGHTA, FQGNSA. In DNA, the CDR3 is TGTGCCAGCAGCCCCCCGGTGGGCTATGGCTACACCTTC. Protein: CASSPPVGYGYTF.

The genes are TRBV18 and TRBJ2-2; D possibly corresponds to TRBD1 (5 bases). Trimming pared 3 bases from V and 4 bases from J, leaving 12 bases between. Per the germline V gene, CDR1 is KGHSH and CDR2 is LQKENI. The CDR3 loop spans 15 amino acids. This CDR3 reads CASSPQGKGTGELFF. The CDR3 DNA is TGTGCCAGCTCACCCCAGGGCAAAGGCACCGGGGAGCTGTTTTTT.

The V and J genes are TRBV4-3 and TRBJ1-4; D gene unclear. The V and J ends lost 0 bases and 0 bases respectively, with 5 bases between them. Germline lookup yields CDR1 LGHNA and CDR2 YSLEER. CDR3 length: 15 amino acids. This chain's CDR3 is CASSQDHATNEKLFF. CDR3 in DNA: TGCGCCAGCAGCCAAGATCACGCAACTAATGAAAAACTGTTTTTT.

J is TRBJ2-3 and V is TRBV10-3; 9 nucleotides line up with TRBD2. Germline V gene sequence: CDR1 ENHRY, CDR2 SYGVKD. The ends lost 3 bases at V and 1 base at J; junction bases unmatched: 5. This CDR3 comprises 16 residues. CDR3 sequence: CAISEGRGGRTDTQYF. CDR3 DNA: TGTGCCATCAGTGAAGGGCGGGGGGGCCGCACAGATACGCAGTATTTT.

The chain has TRBV28 and TRBJ1-4; D is uncertain. The CDR3 consists of 14 residues. V was cut by 3 bases and J by 8 bases, with 13 bases left in between. Germline V gene sequence: CDR1 MDHEN, CDR2 SYDVKM. The CDR3 loop reads CASSFGWAREKLFF. In DNA, the CDR3 is TGTGCCAGCAGTTTCGGGTGGGCGCGGGAAAAACTGTTTTTT.